This passage covers 18 T cell receptor beta chains from one sample sequenced in a study of blood T cell repertoires in COVID-19. The protocol was immunoSEQ multiplex PCR, while the TCRdb copy is restricted to in-frame clones and leaves out a portion. The data show about 93,000 clones, 90% seen once. The sample was peripheral blood. The receptors here all came from a human donor with active COVID-19. The donor label of this sample is uncertain.

This chain joins TRBV27 and TRBJ2-1, with 9 bases lining up with TRBD2. The CDR3 extends over 16 amino acids. Germline loops: CDR1 MNHEY, CDR2 SMNVEV (reference sequence). V shed 2 bases and J 10 bases; nucleotides not matched to a gene: 12. For the CDR3, the DNA is TGTGCCAGCAGTTTAATTAGGCCTAGCGGGGTCAACGAGCAGTTCTTC. This translates into CASSLIRPSGVNEQFF.

This chain joins TRBV21-1 and TRBJ1-2. TRBV21-1 is a pseudogene locus. The CDR3 length is 13 residues. DNA for the CDR3: TGTGCCAGCAGCAAAGTAGGAGGTTATGGCTACACCTTC. It codes for CASSKVGGYGYTF.

The genes are TRBV5-4 and TRBJ1-2; 9 positions match TRBD1. The trim removed 2 bases at V and 0 bases at J, leaving 2 bases unmatched. This CDR3 is built from 15 residues. Germline CDR1 is SGHNT and CDR2 is YYREEE (reference sequence). Here the CDR3 DNA reads TGTGCCAGCAGCTTACGGGACAGGGCTAACTATGGCTACACCTTC. It yields the protein CASSLRDRANYGYTF.

The V call is TRBV27, the J call TRBJ1-2; a possible D gene is TRBD1 (5 bases). Germline V gene data show CDR1 as MNHEY and CDR2 as SMNVEV (reference sequence). V was trimmed by 2 bases and J by 8 bases, leaving 12 bases between them. CDR3 size: 13 residues. The CDR3 reads CASSLGRAEGYTF. In DNA, the CDR3 is TGTGCCAGCAGTTTAGGCAGGGCGGAGGGCTACACCTTC.

This chain links TRBV7-7 with TRBJ1-5, with a weak D call TRBD1 (5 bases). CDR3 length: 18 amino acids. CDR1 SSHAT and CDR2 FNYEAQ come from the germline V gene (reference sequence). V lost 3 bases and J lost 3, with 21 bases in between. The CDR3 sequence is CASSLVSLEWGDNQPQHF. The CDR3 DNA sequence: TGTGCCAGCAGCTTGGTGAGTCTCGAGTGGGGGGACAATCAGCCCCAGCATTTT.

The chain is built from TRBV4-2 and TRBJ1-3; D gene unclear. Trimming removed 2 bases from V and 4 bases from J, with 18 bases in between. There are 17 residues in the CDR3. Per the germline V gene, CDR1 is LGHNA and CDR2 is YNFKEQ. Written as DNA, the CDR3 is TGTGCCAGCAGCCAATTAACTCGTCAAACTTTAGGAAACACCATATATTTT. Translated, it gives CASSQLTRQTLGNTIYF.

The rearrangement joins TRBV9 to TRBJ1-2; 7 nucleotides match TRBD1. The length of the CDR3 is 14 residues. V gave up 2 bases and J gave up 5 bases; unmatched junction bases: 6. The germline CDR1 and CDR2 sequences are SGDLS and YYNGEE. The chain's CDR3 is CASSVKGAGYGYTF. The CDR3 coding sequence is TGTGCCAGCAGCGTTAAGGGGGCAGGGTATGGCTACACCTTC.

The chain combines TRBV18 with TRBJ2-5; perhaps TRBD2 as D (5 bases). The CDR3 runs to 15 residues. V gave up 1 base and J gave up 5 bases, with 14 bases separating them. From germline, CDR1 is KGHSH and CDR2 LQKENI. CDR3 region: CASSPLGLRGETQYF. The CDR3 coding sequence is TGTGCCAGCTCACCACTGGGCCTAAGAGGGGAGACCCAGTACTTC. Supplemented by reference TRBV18 and TRBJ2-5, the full variable domain reads NAGVMQNPRHLVRRRGQEARLRCSPMKGHSHVYWYRQLPEEGLKFMVYLQKENIIDESGMPKERFSAEFPKEGPSILRIQQVVRGDSAAYFCASSPLGLRGETQYFGPGTRLLVL.

The chain uses TRBV12-2 and TRBJ2-2; TRBD2, the table's D call, was not compared with the DNA. TRBV12-2 is reported as a pseudogene. The CDR3 totals 20 residues. CDR3 region: CASRLARGRRGTKNTGELFF. The CDR3 DNA reads as TGTGCAAGTCGCTTAGCCCGGGGGAGACGGGGGACCAAAAACACCGGGGAGCTGTTTTTT.

V is TRBV6-5 and J is TRBJ1-1, with 7 bases lining up with TRBD1. Germline assignment: CDR1 MNHEY and CDR2 SVGAGI. The CDR3 has 14 residues. V lost 6 bases to trimming and J lost 5 bases; unmatched junction nucleotides: 9. CDR3 in DNA: TGTGCCAGCAGATTAAGGGGGCGGGGAACTGAAGCTTTCTTT. Translating gives CASRLRGRGTEAFF.

The rearrangement uses TRBV29-1 and TRBJ1-4; 9 bases are a match to TRBD1. The CDR3 extends over 14 amino acids. Trimming removed 3 bases from V and 6 bases from J; junction bases left unmatched: 5. Germline V gene data show CDR1 as SQVTM and CDR2 as ANQGSEA. The CDR3 protein is CSVEGDRADEKLFF. CDR3 nucleotides: TGCAGCGTTGAGGGGGACAGGGCGGATGAAAAACTGTTTTTT.

J is TRBJ2-3 and V is TRBV7-3, with 9 bases fitting TRBD2. The V gene end was trimmed by 4 bases and the J gene end by 2 bases; junction bases not matched to a gene: 4. This CDR3 spans 15 amino acids. The germline CDR1 and CDR2 sequences are SGHTA and FQGTGA. CDR3 DNA: TGTGCCAGCAGCTCTAGCGGGGTGTACACAGATACGCAGTATTTT. Amino acids: CASSSSGVYTDTQYF.

The gene calls are TRBV9 and TRBJ1-3; D is uncertain. Germline V gives CDR1 SGDLS, CDR2 YYNGEE. This CDR3 has 13 amino acids. Trimming left V 6 bases short and J 1 base short, with 8 bases between. The CDR3 loop is CASNPESGNTIYF. CDR3 bases: TGTGCCAGCAACCCGGAGTCTGGAAACACCATATATTTT.

This clone was recorded once. J is TRBJ2-7 and V is TRBV30; D perhaps matches TRBD1 (5 bases). The germline V gene has CDR1 GTSNPN and CDR2 SVGIG (reference sequence). The CDR3 loop spans 13 amino acids. Trimming took 0 bases from V and 5 from J, leaving 11 bases between them. The CDR3 region is CAWSVSGLHEQYF. The CDR3 DNA sequence: TGTGCCTGGAGTGTCTCAGGGTTGCACGAGCAGTACTTC. Filled out from reference TRBV30 and TRBJ2-7, the complete variable domain reads SQTIHQWPATLVQPVGSPLSLECTVEGTSNPNLYWYRQAAGRGLQLLFYSVGIGQISSEVPQNLSASRPQDRQFILSSKKLLLSDSGFYLCAWSVSGLHEQYFGPGTRLTVT.

The chain links TRBV19 to TRBJ1-5, with 8 bases fitting TRBD1. V was clipped by 4 bases and J by 4 bases; unmatched bases: 6. This CDR3 region has 15 residues. Germline V gives CDR1 LNHDA, CDR2 SQIVND (reference sequence). This chain's CDR3 is CASSTSRTGNQPQHF. As DNA, the CDR3 is TGTGCCAGTAGTACCTCTCGGACAGGGAATCAGCCCCAGCATTTT.

The gene calls are TRBV5-1 and TRBJ2-3, with 9 bases lining up with TRBD2. V was clipped by 0 bases and J by 2 bases; unmatched bases: 4. This CDR3 has 16 amino acids. The V gene's germline CDR1 is SGHRS and CDR2 YFSETQ. Written as DNA, the CDR3 is TGCGCCAGCAGCTTGGGCGGGGGGGCCTTCACAGATACGCAGTATTTT. Translation gives CASSLGGGAFTDTQYF.

The gene calls are TRBV7-2 and TRBJ2-7, with D possibly TRBD2 on 6 matching bases. Looked up from germline, CDR1 is SGHTA and CDR2 is FQGNSA. This CDR3 region has 14 residues. V lost 5 bases, J lost 2 bases, and 13 bases lay in between. The CDR3 DNA is TGTGCCAGCAGCCGGGACTTTGGCCCCTACGAGCAGTACTTC. Translated, it gives CASSRDFGPYEQYF.

The genes are TRBV28 and TRBJ2-7; 9 bases match TRBD2. With 3 bases clipped from V and 4 bases from J, the junction kept 22 bases outside the gene matches. This CDR3 has 20 residues. Germline-derived CDR1 and CDR2 are MDHEN and SYDVKM. The DNA for the CDR3 is TGTGCCAGCAGTTTCAAGCCGTCCTTCCTCTCCGGGACTAGCAGATACGAGCAGTACTTC. This encodes CASSFKPSFLSGTSRYEQYF.